The 15 T cell receptor beta chains reported below all come from one sample, sequenced in a study of type 1 and type 2 diabetes patients. PCR was run on genomic DNA. A primer set of 30 forward and 13 reverse primers amplified the CDR3. TCRdb reprocessed the multiplex PCR reads via MiXCR and lists one record per CDR3 protein. Of fewer than 350,000 distinct CDR3 sequences in the sample, around 50% were seen once. The sample was peripheral blood mononuclear cells (PBMCs). The receptors were sampled from a man between 18 and 35 years old with type 2 diabetes.

The chain has TRBV6-5 and TRBJ1-1, with D tentatively TRBD1 (6 bases). The CDR3 covers 14 residues. The germline V gene encodes CDR1 MNHEY and CDR2 SVGAGI. V lost 6 bases and J lost 2, with 13 bases in between. Written as DNA, the CDR3 is TGTGCCAGCAGGCGACAGGACTTAAACACTGAAGCTTTCTTT. This encodes CASRRQDLNTEAFF.

V is TRBV27 and J is TRBJ2-1, with D possibly being TRBD1 or TRBD2 (5 bases each). Germline CDR1 is MNHEY and CDR2 is SMNVEV (reference sequence). The CDR3 spans 15 residues. The ends were cut back, 6 bases at V and 6 bases at J, with 18 bases in the middle. CDR3 nucleotide sequence: TGTGCCAGCAGCCGGGGTGGGACCCTCTCCAATGAGCAGTTCTTC. It specifies CASSRGGTLSNEQFF.

The chain recombines TRBV7-2 with TRBJ2-5; D is unresolved. Matching the DNA end better, TRBJ2-7 makes the J call doubtful. Germline values: CDR1 SGHTA, CDR2 FQGNSA. The CDR3 has 12 amino acids. The CDR3 region is CASSLMDSEQYF. CDR3 DNA: TGTGCCAGCAGCTTAATGGATTCCGAGCAGTACTTC.

V gene TRBV6-1 combines with J gene TRBJ2-7; 7 positions agree with TRBD2. Germline CDR1 and CDR2: MNHNS and SASEGT. J was trimmed by 1 base and V by 5 bases; bases with no gene match: 5. There are 14 residues in the CDR3. The CDR3 spells CASSLLAASYEQYF. Here the CDR3 DNA reads TGTGCCAGCAGTCTCCTAGCGGCATCCTACGAGCAGTACTTC.

In its sample, this clonotype was seen many times. The J gene is TRBJ2-7, the V gene TRBV14, with D unresolved. The ends were cut back, 1 base at V and 5 bases at J, with 3 bases in the middle. The CDR3 contains 11 residues. Germline V gives CDR1 SGHDN, CDR2 FVKESK. CDR3 residues: CASSQGDEQYF. CDR3 DNA sequence: TGTGCCAGCAGCCAAGGGGACGAGCAGTACTTC.

This clonotype appeared a few times. The chain has TRBV18 and TRBJ1-2; D gene uncertain. CDR3 size: 11 residues. Trimming cost V 5 bases and J 7 bases, with 8 bases left between them. Germline loops: CDR1 KGHSH, CDR2 LQKENI. The CDR3 reads CASSFNFGYTF. CDR3 bases: TGTGCCAGCTCATTTAATTTTGGCTACACCTTC.

On this clonotype: This may be a read error: a much more frequent sequence differs by one nucleotide. The CDR3 carries no conserved terminal phenylalanine or tryptophan, so it likely arises from a read error. This rearrangement joins TRBV15 to TRBJ2-5, with a tentative D call TRBD1 (6 bases). This CDR3 is built from 13 residues. The germline V gene has CDR1 LNHNV and CDR2 YYDKDF (reference sequence). Trimming took off 7 bases at V and 1 base at J, with 10 bases between the two ends. The CDR3 DNA reads as TGTGCCACCACTAGGACAGCCCAAGAGACCCAGTACTCC. Amino acid sequence: CATTRTAQETQYS.

This clonotype has just a few counts. V gene TRBV12-3 or TRBV12-4 combines with J gene TRBJ1-4; D is undetermined. This CDR3 spans 13 amino acids. V was pared by 6 bases and J by 1 base, with 6 bases between. This CDR3 is CASRGLTNEKLFF. CDR3 bases: TGTGCCAGCAGGGGGTTAACTAATGAAAAACTGTTTTTT.

V and J are TRBV30 and TRBJ2-3; TRBD2 agrees at 8 bases. Germline loops: CDR1 GTSNPN, CDR2 SVGIG (reference sequence). The CDR3 is 14 residues long. V lost 5 bases, J lost 0 bases, and 4 bases stayed unmatched. CDR3: CAWATSVSTDTQYF. The CDR3 nucleotides read TGTGCCTGGGCGACTAGCGTAAGCACAGATACGCAGTATTTT.

This clonotype was recorded many times. The chain links TRBV2 to TRBJ2-5; D remains ambiguous. Looked up from germline, CDR1 is SNHLY and CDR2 is FYNNEI. The CDR3 sequence is 13 residues long. The V end lost 7 bases, the J end lost 4 bases, and 13 bases lay between the germline ends. CDR3 coding DNA: TGTGCCAGCAATAAAGGAGTTGCAGAGACCCAGTACTTC. Amino acids: CASNKGVAETQYF.

J is TRBJ1-1 and V is TRBV18; weak D call: TRBD1 (6 bases). Germline CDR1 is KGHSH and CDR2 is LQKENI. Trimming removed 3 bases at V and 7 bases at J, with 12 bases between. The CDR3 length is 13 residues. CDR3 sequence reads: CASSPGRDNEAFF. The CDR3 DNA reads TGTGCCAGCTCACCGGGGCGGGACAATGAAGCTTTCTTT.

The V call is TRBV27, the J call TRBJ2-2, with 10 bases aligning to TRBD2. The ends lost 2 bases at V and 7 bases at J; junction bases unmatched: 4. Germline CDR1 and CDR2: MNHEY and SMNVEV (reference sequence). This CDR3 has 15 residues. CDR3 coding DNA: TGTGCCAGCAGTTTAGTAGCGGGAGGTATCGGGGAGCTGTTTTTT. It yields the protein CASSLVAGGIGELFF.

The rearrangement joins TRBV27 to TRBJ1-1, with no clear D. The CDR3 covers 12 residues. V shed 3 bases and J shed 8 bases, with 10 bases lying between them. CDR1 MNHEY and CDR2 SMNVEV come from the germline V gene (reference sequence). The CDR3 protein is CASSFTRAEAFF. The DNA of the CDR3 is TGTGCCAGCAGTTTTACAAGGGCGGAAGCTTTCTTT.

The rearrangement links TRBV20-1 to TRBJ1-2; D is undetermined. Deletions cut 6 bases from V and 7 bases from J, with 12 bases between. The CDR3 totals 11 residues. Germline CDR1 DFQATT, CDR2 SNEGSKA (reference sequence). CDR3 coding DNA: TGCAGTGCCCCGGCCGGCGTTGGCTACACCTTC. Amino acids: CSAPAGVGYTF.

CDR3 sequence (DNA): TGTGCCAGCAGTGCAGACAGCCTTGTTCTCACAGATACGCAGTATTTT. Translated, it gives CASSADSLVLTDTQYF. This chain links TRBV28 with TRBJ2-3; possibly TRBD1 for D (5 bases). This CDR3 comprises 16 residues. The germline V and J ends were trimmed by 5 bases and 2 bases, with 17 bases remaining between them. Germline V gives CDR1 MDHEN, CDR2 SYDVKM.